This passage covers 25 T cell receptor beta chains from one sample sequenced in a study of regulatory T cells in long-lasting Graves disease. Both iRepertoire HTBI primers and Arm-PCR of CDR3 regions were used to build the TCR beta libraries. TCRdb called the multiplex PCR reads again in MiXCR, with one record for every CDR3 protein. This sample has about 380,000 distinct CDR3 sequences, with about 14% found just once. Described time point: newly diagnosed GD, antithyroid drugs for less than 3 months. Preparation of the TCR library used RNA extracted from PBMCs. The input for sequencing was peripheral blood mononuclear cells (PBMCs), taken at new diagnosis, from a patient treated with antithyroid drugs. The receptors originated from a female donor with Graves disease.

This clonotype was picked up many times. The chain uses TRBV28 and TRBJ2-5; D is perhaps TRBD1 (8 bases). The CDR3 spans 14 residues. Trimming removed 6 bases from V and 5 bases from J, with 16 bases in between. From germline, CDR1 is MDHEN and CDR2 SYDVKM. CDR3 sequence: CASSKTGGAETQYF. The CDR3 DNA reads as TGTGCCAGCAGCAAAACAGGGGGGGCGGAGACCCAGTACTTC.

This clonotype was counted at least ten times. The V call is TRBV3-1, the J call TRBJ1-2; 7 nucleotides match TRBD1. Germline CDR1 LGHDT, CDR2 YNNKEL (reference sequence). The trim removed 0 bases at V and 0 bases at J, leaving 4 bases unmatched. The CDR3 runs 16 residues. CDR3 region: CASSQDWDSSNYGYTF. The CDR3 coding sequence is TGTGCCAGCAGCCAAGATTGGGACAGTTCTAACTATGGCTACACCTTC.

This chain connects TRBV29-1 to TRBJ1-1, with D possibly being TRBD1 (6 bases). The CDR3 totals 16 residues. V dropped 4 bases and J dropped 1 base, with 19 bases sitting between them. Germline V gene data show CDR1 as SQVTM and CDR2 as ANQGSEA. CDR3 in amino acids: CSVAKNYGGQNTEAFF. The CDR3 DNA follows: TGCAGCGTTGCAAAGAATTATGGGGGGCAGAACACTGAAGCTTTCTTT.

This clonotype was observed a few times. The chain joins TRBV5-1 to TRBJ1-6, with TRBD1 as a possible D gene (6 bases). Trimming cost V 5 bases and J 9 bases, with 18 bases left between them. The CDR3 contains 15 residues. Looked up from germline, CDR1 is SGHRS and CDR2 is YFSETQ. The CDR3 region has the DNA TGCGCCAGCAGAGATATACGGGGGCGCGGTTCACCCCTCCACTTT. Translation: CASRDIRGRGSPLHF.

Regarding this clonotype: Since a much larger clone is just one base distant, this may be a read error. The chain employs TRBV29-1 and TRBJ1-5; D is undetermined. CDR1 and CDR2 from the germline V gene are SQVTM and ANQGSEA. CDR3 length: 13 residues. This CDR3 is CGVVYAQGQPQHF. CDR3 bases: TGCGGCGTTGTATACGCCCAAGGTCAGCCCCAGCATTTT.

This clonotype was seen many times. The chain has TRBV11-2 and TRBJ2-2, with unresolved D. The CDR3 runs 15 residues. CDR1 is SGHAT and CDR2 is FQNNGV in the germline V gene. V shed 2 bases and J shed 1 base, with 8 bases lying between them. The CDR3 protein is CASSLLGLNTGELFF. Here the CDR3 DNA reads TGTGCCAGCAGCTTACTGGGGTTGAACACCGGGGAGCTGTTTTTT.

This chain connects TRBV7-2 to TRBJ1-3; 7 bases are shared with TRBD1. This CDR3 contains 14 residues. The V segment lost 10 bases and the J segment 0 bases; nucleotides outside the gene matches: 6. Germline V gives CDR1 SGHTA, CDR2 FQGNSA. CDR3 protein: CATAGTDSGNTIYF. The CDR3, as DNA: TGTGCCACAGCAGGGACAGACTCTGGAAACACCATATATTTT.

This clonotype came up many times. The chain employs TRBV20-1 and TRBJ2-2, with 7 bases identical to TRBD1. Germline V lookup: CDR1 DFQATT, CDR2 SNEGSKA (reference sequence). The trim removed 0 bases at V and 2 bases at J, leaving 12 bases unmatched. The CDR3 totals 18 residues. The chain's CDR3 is CSARDPTSGTANTGELFF. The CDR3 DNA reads TGCAGTGCTAGAGATCCGACCTCCGGGACAGCAAACACCGGGGAGCTGTTTTTT.

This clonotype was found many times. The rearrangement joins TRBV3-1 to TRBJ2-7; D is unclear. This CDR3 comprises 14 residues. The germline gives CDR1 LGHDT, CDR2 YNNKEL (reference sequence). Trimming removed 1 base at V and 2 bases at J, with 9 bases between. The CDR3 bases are TGTGCCAGCAGCCAAGTTAGACGACCCTACGAGCAGTACTTC. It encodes CASSQVRRPYEQYF.

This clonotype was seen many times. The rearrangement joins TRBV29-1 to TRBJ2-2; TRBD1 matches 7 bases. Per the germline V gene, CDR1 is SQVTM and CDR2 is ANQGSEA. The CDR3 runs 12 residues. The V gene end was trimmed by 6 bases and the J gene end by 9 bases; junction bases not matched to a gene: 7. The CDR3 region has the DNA TGCAGCGTACAGGGGTGGGACCGGGAGCTGTTTTTT. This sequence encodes CSVQGWDRELFF.

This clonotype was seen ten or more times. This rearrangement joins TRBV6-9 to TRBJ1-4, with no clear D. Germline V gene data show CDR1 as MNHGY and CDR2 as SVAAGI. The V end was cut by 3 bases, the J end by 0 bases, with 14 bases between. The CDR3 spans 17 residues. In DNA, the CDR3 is TGTGCCAGCAGTTACTCCCTCGGACCTTCAACTAATGAAAAACTGTTTTTT. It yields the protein CASSYSLGPSTNEKLFF.

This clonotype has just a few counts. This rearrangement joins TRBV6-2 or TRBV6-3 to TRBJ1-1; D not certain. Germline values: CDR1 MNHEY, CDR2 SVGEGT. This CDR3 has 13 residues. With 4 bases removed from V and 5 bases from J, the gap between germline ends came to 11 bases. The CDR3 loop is CASSFLGSTEAFF. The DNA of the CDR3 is TGTGCCAGCAGTTTTTTAGGGAGTACTGAAGCTTTCTTT.

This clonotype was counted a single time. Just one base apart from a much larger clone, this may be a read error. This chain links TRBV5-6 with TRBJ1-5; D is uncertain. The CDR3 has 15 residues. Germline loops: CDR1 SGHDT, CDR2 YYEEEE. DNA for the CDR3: TGTGCCAGCAGCTTGTGGGGAGCTAGCAATCAGTCCCAGCATTTT. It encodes CASSLWGASNQSQHF. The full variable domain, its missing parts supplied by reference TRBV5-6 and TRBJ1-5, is DAGVTQSPTHLIKTRGQQVTLRCSPKSGHDTVSWYQQALGQGPQFIFQYYEEEERQRGNFPDRFSGHQFPNYSSELNVNALLLGDSALYLCASSLWGASNQSQHFGDGTRLSIL.

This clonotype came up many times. CDR3 amino acids: CASSITARSGYTF. Here the CDR3 DNA reads TGTGCCAGTAGTATAACAGCACGGAGCGGCTACACCTTC. The J gene is TRBJ1-2, the V gene TRBV19, with unresolved D. CDR1 is LNHDA, CDR2 SQIVND, per germline (reference sequence). The CDR3 runs 13 residues. Trimming took 2 bases from V and 8 from J, leaving 12 bases between them.

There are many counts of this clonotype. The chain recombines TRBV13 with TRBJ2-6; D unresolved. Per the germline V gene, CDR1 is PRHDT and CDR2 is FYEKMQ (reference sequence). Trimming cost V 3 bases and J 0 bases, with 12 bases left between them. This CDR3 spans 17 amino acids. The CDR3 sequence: CASSFGFSLSGANVLTF. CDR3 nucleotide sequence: TGTGCCAGCAGCTTCGGGTTCTCGCTCTCTGGGGCCAACGTCCTGACTTTC.

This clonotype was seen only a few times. DNA for the CDR3: TGTGCCAGCAGCTTAACCCGGACTCTGGTGCGGACAGATACGCAGTATTTT. As protein: CASSLTRTLVRTDTQYF. The rearrangement links TRBV7-9 to TRBJ2-3, with a tentative D call TRBD2 (5 bases). The CDR3 loop spans 17 amino acids. Looked up from germline, CDR1 is SEHNR and CDR2 is FQNEAQ (reference sequence). Trimming left V 2 bases short and J 3 bases short, with 18 bases between.

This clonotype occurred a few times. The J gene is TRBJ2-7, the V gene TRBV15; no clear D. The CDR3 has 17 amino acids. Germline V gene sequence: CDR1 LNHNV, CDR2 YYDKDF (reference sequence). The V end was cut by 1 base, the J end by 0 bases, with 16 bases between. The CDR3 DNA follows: TGTGCCACCAGCAGAGGAAGAGCAGGATCCTCCTCCTACGAGCAGTACTTC. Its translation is CATSRGRAGSSSYEQYF.

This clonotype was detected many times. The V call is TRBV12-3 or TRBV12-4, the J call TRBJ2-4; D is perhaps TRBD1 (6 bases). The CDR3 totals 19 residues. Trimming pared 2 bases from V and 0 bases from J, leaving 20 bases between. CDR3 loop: CASSLTVIQGRVAKNIQYF. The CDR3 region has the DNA TGTGCCAGCAGTTTAACGGTTATACAGGGTAGGGTAGCCAAAAACATTCAGTACTTC.

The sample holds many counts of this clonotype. The chain's CDR3 is CASTASQGGGHEQYF. The CDR3 DNA follows: TGTGCCAGCACCGCTTCTCAGGGGGGAGGGCACGAGCAGTACTTC. This chain uses TRBV2 with TRBJ2-7; D possibly uses TRBD1 or TRBD2 (7 bases each). The CDR3 spans 15 residues. Per germline, CDR1 SNHLY and CDR2 FYNNEI. V shed 7 bases and J shed 5 bases, with 21 bases lying between them.

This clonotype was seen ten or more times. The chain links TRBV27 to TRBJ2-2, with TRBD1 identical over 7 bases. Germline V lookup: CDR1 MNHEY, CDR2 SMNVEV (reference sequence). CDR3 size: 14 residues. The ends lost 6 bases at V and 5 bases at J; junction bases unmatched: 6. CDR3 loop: CASSWDRQTGELFF. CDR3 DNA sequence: TGTGCCAGCAGCTGGGACAGACAAACCGGGGAGCTGTTTTTT.

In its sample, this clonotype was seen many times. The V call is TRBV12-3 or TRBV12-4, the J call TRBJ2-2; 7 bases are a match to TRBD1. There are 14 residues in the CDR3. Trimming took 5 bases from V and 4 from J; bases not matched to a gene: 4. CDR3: CASSRDRVTGELFF. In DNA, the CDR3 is TGTGCCAGCAGTCGTGACAGGGTCACCGGGGAGCTGTTTTTT.

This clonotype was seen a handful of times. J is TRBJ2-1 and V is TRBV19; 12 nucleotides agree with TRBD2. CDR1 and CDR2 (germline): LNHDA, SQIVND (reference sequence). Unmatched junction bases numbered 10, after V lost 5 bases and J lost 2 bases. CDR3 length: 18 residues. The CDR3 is CASSRRLAGGVTYNEQFF. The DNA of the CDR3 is TGTGCCAGTAGTCGGAGGCTAGCGGGGGGGGTCACCTACAATGAGCAGTTCTTC.

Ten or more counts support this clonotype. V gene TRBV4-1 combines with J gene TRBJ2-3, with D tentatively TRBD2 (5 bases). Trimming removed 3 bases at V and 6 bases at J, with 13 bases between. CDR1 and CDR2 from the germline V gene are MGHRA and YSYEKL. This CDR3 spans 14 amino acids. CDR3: CASSHGLNKDTQYF. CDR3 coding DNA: TGCGCCAGCAGCCATGGACTGAACAAGGATACGCAGTATTTT.

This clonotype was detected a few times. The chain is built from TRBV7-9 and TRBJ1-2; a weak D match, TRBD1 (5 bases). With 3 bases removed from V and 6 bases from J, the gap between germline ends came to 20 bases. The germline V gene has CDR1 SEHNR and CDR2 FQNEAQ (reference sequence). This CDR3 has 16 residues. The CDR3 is CASSFGGKVMQNGYTF. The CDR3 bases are TGTGCCAGCAGCTTTGGGGGGAAAGTAATGCAGAATGGCTACACCTTC.

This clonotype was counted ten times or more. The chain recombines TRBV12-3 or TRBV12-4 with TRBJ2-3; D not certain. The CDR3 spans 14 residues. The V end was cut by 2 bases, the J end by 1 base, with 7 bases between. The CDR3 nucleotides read TGTGCCAGCAGTTTATTCTCCGGCACAGATACGCAGTATTTT. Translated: CASSLFSGTDTQYF.